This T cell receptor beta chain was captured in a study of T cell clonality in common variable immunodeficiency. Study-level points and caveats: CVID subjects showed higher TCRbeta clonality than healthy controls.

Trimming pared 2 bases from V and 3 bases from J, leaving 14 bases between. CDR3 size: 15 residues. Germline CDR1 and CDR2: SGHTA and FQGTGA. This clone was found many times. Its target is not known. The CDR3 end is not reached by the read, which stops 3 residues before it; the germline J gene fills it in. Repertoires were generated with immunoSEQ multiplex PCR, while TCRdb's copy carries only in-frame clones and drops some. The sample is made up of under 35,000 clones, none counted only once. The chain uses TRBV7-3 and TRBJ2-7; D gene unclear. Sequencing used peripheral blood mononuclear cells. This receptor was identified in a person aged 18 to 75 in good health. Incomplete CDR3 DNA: TGTGCCAGCAGCTTAGGCCCCGCGGAACTCTACGAG. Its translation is CASSLGPAELYE. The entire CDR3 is CASSLGPAELYEQYF. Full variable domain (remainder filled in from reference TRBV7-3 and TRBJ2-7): GAGVSQTPSNKVTEKGKYVELRCDPISGHTALYWYRQSLGQGPEFLIYFQGTGAADDSGLPNDRFFAVRPEGSVSTLKIQRTERGDSAVYLCASSLGPAELYEQYFGPGTRLTVT.